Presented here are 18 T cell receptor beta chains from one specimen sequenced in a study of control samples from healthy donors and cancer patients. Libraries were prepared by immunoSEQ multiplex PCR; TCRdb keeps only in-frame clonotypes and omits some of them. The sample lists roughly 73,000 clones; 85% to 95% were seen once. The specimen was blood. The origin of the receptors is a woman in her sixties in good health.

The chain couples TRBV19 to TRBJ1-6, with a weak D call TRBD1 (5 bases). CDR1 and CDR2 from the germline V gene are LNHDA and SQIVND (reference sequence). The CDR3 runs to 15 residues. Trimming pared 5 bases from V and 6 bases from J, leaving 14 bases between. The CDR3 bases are TGTGCCAGTAGTGTCCAGGGATCTGGTAATTCACCCCTCCACTTT. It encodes CASSVQGSGNSPLHF.

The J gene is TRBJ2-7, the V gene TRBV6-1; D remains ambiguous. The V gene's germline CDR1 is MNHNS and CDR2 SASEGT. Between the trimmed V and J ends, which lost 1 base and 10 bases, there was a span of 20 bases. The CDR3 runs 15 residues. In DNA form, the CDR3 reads TGTGCCAGCAGTGAAGGTTCCTTTTCCCAGACTCGACAGTACTTC. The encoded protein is CASSEGSFSQTRQYF.

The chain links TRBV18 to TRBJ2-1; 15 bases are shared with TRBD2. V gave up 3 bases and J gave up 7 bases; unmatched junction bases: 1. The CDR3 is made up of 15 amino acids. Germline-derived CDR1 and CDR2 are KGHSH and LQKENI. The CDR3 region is CASSPGLAGGNEQFF. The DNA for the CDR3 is TGTGCCAGCTCACCGGGACTAGCGGGAGGTAATGAGCAGTTCTTC.

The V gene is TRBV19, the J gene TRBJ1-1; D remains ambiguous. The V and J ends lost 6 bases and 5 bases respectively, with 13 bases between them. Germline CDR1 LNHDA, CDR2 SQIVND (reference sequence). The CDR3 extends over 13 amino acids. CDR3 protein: CASRSGEGTEAFF. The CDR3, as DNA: TGTGCCAGTAGATCGGGAGAAGGAACTGAAGCTTTCTTT.

CDR3: CASSLSLQNEQFF. CDR3 coding DNA: TGTGCCAGCAGCTTAAGTTTGCAAAATGAGCAGTTCTTC. The rearrangement uses TRBV7-2 and TRBJ2-1; D gene uncertain. CDR3 length: 13 residues. V shed 2 bases and J shed 7 bases, with 9 bases lying between them. Germline CDR1 reads SGHTA; CDR2 reads FQGNSA.

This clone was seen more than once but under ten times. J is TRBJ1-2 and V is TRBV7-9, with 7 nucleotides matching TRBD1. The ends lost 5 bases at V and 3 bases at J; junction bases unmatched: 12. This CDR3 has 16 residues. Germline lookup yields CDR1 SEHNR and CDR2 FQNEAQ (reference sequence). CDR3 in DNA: TGTGCCAGCAGCAAGGGGACAGTGGGGAGACACTATGGCTACACCTTC. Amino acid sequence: CASSKGTVGRHYGYTF.

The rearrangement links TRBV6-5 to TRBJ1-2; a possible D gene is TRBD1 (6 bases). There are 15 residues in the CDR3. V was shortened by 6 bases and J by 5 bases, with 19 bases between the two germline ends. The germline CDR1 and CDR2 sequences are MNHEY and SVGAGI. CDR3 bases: TGTGCCAGCAGAGCCACGACAGGCCCAGGGTATGGCTACACCTTC. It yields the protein CASRATTGPGYGYTF.

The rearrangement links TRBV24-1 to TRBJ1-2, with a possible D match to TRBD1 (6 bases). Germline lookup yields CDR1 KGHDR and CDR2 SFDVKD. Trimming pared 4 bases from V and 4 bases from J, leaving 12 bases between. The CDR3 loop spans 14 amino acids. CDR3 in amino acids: CATSDPGTPYGYTF. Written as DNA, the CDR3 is TGTGCCACCAGTGACCCCGGGACACCCTATGGCTACACCTTC.

CDR3 in amino acids: CASSPWQVEDQPQHF. The CDR3 coding sequence is TGTGCCAGCTCACCATGGCAGGTTGAGGATCAGCCCCAGCATTTT. The genes are TRBV18 and TRBJ1-5; D call uncertain. This CDR3 region has 15 residues. The germline V gene encodes CDR1 KGHSH and CDR2 LQKENI. Trimming shortened V by 2 bases and J by 5 bases, and 13 bases separated the two germline ends.

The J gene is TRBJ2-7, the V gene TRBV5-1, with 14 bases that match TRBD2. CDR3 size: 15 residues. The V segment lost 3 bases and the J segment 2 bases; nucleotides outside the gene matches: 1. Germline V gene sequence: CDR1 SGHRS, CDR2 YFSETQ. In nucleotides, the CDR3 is TGCGCCAGCAGCTCGACTAGCGGGAGGGCCTACGAGCAGTACTTC. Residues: CASSSTSGRAYEQYF.

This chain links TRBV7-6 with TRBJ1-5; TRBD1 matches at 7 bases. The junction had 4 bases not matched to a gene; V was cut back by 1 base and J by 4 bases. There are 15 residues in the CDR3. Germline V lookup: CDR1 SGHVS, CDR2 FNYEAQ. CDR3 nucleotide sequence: TGTGCCAGCAGCTTAGTGGGGGACAGAAATCAGCCCCAGCATTTT. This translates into CASSLVGDRNQPQHF.

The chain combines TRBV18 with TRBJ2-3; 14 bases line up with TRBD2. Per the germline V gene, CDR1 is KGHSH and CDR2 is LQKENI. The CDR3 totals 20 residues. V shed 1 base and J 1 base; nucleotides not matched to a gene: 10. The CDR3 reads CASSPRLLGLAGAGTDTQYF. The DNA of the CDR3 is TGTGCCAGCTCACCACGTCTTTTGGGACTAGCGGGGGCCGGCACAGATACGCAGTATTTT. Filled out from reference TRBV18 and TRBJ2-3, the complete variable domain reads NAGVMQNPRHLVRRRGQEARLRCSPMKGHSHVYWYRQLPEEGLKFMVYLQKENIIDESGMPKERFSAEFPKEGPSILRIQQVVRGDSAAYFCASSPRLLGLAGAGTDTQYFGPGTRLTVL.

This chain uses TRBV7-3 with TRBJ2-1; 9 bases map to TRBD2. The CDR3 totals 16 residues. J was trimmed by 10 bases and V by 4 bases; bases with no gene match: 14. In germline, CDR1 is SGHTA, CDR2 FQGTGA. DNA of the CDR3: TGTGCCAGCAGCTGGTCCTTGCGGGAGGGAGGCGGCGAGCAGTTCTTC. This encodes CASSWSLREGGGEQFF.

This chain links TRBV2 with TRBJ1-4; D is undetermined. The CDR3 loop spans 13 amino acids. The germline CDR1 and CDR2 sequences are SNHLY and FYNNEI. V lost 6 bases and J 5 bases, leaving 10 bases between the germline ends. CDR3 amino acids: CASSGLENEKLFF. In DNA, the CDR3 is TGTGCCAGCAGCGGACTGGAAAATGAAAAACTGTTTTTT.

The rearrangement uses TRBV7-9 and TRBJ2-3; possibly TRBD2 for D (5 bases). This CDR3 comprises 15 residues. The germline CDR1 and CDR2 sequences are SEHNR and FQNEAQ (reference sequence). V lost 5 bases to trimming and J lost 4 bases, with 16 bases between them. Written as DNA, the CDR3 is TGTGCCAGCAGCCCAGAGGACTTACTCTCAGATACGCAGTATTTT. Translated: CASSPEDLLSDTQYF.

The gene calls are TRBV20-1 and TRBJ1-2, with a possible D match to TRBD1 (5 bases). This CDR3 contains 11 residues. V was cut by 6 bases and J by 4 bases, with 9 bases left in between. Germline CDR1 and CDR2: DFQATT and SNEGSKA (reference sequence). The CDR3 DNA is TGCAGTGCGAGCGGGGGCTATGGCTACACCTTC. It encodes CSASGGYGYTF.

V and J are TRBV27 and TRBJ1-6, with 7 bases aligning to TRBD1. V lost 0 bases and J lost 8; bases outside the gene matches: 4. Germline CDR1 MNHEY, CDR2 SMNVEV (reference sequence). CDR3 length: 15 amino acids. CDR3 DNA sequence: TGTGCCAGCAGTTTATCCCCAGGGGGTTATTCACCCCTCCACTTT. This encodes CASSLSPGGYSPLHF.

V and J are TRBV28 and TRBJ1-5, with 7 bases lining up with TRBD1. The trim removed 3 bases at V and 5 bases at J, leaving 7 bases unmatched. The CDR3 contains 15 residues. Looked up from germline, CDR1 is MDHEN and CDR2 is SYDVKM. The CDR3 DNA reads TGTGCCAGCAGTTTGTGGGGACAGTTTGATCAGCCCCAGCATTTT. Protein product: CASSLWGQFDQPQHF.